One and the same sample provided the 25 T cell receptor beta chains below, sequenced in a study of OX40 agonist ivuxolimab in advanced cancers. Measured with immunoSEQ multiplex PCR; TCRdb has only the in-frame clones, and not every one. Counted here are about 53,000 clones, 65% to 85% occurring once; the ten biggest clones make up 10% to 15%. Specimen: CD4+ or CD8+ T cells sorted from blood, collected in a trial of the OX40 agonist ivuxolimab. All receptors derive from an adult with an advanced solid tumor such as melanoma, head and neck, liver or kidney cancer.

J is TRBJ2-7 and V is TRBV5-1, with D possibly TRBD2 on 5 matching bases. This CDR3 contains 13 residues. Looked up from germline, CDR1 is SGHRS and CDR2 is YFSETQ. The germline V and J ends were trimmed by 7 bases and 6 bases, with 17 bases remaining between them. The CDR3 bases are TGCGCCAGCCCTATAGCGTGTCCCTCCGAGCAGTACTTC. The encoded protein is CASPIACPSEQYF.

The V and J genes are TRBV19 and TRBJ2-1; TRBD2 aligns across 15 bases. Germline V gene sequence: CDR1 LNHDA, CDR2 SQIVND (reference sequence). The V and J ends lost 9 bases and 4 bases, in that order; junction bases with no gene match: 7. This CDR3 contains 16 residues. The CDR3 DNA is TGTGCCAGCCGGACTAGCGGGAGGGGGAAGTACAATGAGCAGTTCTTC. Its translation: CASRTSGRGKYNEQFF.

The CDR3 sequence is CASSSSRGSTAFF. The CDR3 DNA is TGTGCCAGCAGTTCTTCCAGGGGAAGCACCGCTTTCTTT. This chain links TRBV7-8 with TRBJ1-1; the D gene is possibly TRBD1 (6 bases). Germline assignment: CDR1 SGHVS and CDR2 FQNEAQ. Trimming took off 6 bases at V and 11 bases at J, with 19 bases between the two ends. The CDR3 spans 13 residues.

The chain joins TRBV19 to TRBJ2-7; TRBD1 matches at 7 bases. In germline, CDR1 is LNHDA, CDR2 SQIVND (reference sequence). V lost 1 base, J lost 5 bases, and 11 bases stayed unmatched. This CDR3 has 16 residues. The CDR3 loop reads CASSIGLGTDIDEQYF. DNA of the CDR3: TGTGCCAGTAGTATAGGCCTAGGGACAGATATCGACGAGCAGTACTTC.

V gene TRBV5-6 combines with J gene TRBJ1-6; D is possibly TRBD1 (6 bases). From germline, CDR1 is SGHDT and CDR2 YYEEEE. The ends were cut back, 5 bases at V and 9 bases at J, with 18 bases in the middle. The CDR3 runs 15 residues. The DNA of the CDR3 is TGTGCCAGCAGTTCCGGACAGCGAGGTAGTTCACCCCTCCACTTT. As protein: CASSSGQRGSSPLHF. Variable domain in full (rest from reference TRBV5-6 and TRBJ1-6): DAGVTQSPTHLIKTRGQQVTLRCSPKSGHDTVSWYQQALGQGPQFIFQYYEEEERQRGNFPDRFSGHQFPNYSSELNVNALLLGDSALYLCASSSGQRGSSPLHFGNGTRLTVT.

The gene calls are TRBV11-2 and TRBJ2-7; D remains unclear. Germline V CDR1 and CDR2: SGHAT, FQNNGV. The V and J ends lost 4 bases and 6 bases respectively, with 13 bases between them. The CDR3 is 13 residues long. CDR3 in DNA: TGTGCCAGCAGCTCCCCGGCAGGAGTCGAGCAGTACTTC. Its protein product is CASSSPAGVEQYF.

The DNA for the CDR3 is TGTGCCTGGAGTCCCTTTTTGGGACGATGGAACACTGAAGCTTTCTTT. Translation gives CAWSPFLGRWNTEAFF. This chain uses TRBV30 with TRBJ1-1; D possibly corresponds to TRBD1 (5 bases). Trimming removed 2 bases at V and 1 base at J, with 17 bases between. CDR1 and CDR2 (germline): GTSNPN, SVGIG (reference sequence). This CDR3 comprises 16 residues.

This chain joins TRBV29-1 and TRBJ1-1; unclear D gene. The V gene's germline CDR1 is SQVTM and CDR2 ANQGSEA. V was trimmed by 4 bases and J by 3 bases, leaving 12 bases between them. The CDR3 is 13 amino acids. The CDR3 loop is CSVGVSGYTEAFF. CDR3 in DNA: TGCAGCGTTGGGGTGTCAGGATACACTGAAGCTTTCTTT.

The chain uses TRBV7-2 and TRBJ2-3; 8 nucleotides align to TRBD1. This CDR3 is built from 16 residues. CDR1 and CDR2 from the germline V gene are SGHTA and FQGNSA. V lost 5 bases to trimming and J lost 5 bases; unmatched junction nucleotides: 12. CDR3 protein: CASSGKSGGVGDTQYF. DNA for the CDR3: TGTGCCAGCAGCGGAAAGTCAGGGGGCGTCGGAGATACGCAGTATTTT.

The chain carries TRBV11-2 and TRBJ2-7; a possible D gene is TRBD2 (6 bases). Germline V gene sequence: CDR1 SGHAT, CDR2 FQNNGV. CDR3 length: 14 residues. V was shortened by 6 bases and J by 3 bases, with 15 bases between the two germline ends. For the CDR3, the DNA is TGTGCCAGCAGGCAACTTGTTAGCGGCTACGAGCAGTACTTC. This gives the protein CASRQLVSGYEQYF. The whole variable domain, filled in from reference TRBV11-2 and TRBJ2-7, reads EAGVAQSPRYKIIEKRQSVAFWCNPISGHATLYWYQQILGQGPKLLIQFQNNGVVDDSQLPKDRFSAERLKGVDSTLKIQPAKLEDSAVYLCASRQLVSGYEQYFGPGTRLTVT.

The rearrangement uses TRBV11-2 and TRBJ2-3; a possible D gene is TRBD2 (5 bases). V was cut by 4 bases and J by 4 bases, with 9 bases left in between. Germline-derived CDR1 and CDR2 are SGHAT and FQNNGV. This CDR3 is built from 13 residues. In DNA form, the CDR3 reads TGTGCCAGCAGCTCGGTGGGAGCAGATACGCAGTATTTT. Translating gives CASSSVGADTQYF.

The J gene is TRBJ1-2, the V gene TRBV18, with TRBD1 matching over 10 bases. Trimming cost V 6 bases and J 4 bases; bases outside gene matches: 8. This CDR3 contains 15 residues. Germline V gives CDR1 KGHSH, CDR2 LQKENI. The CDR3 DNA sequence: TGTGCCAGCTCTCCGGGAGGACAGGGGGTCTATGGCTACACCTTC. Its translation is CASSPGGQGVYGYTF.

This rearrangement joins TRBV5-8 to TRBJ2-5; possibly TRBD1 for D (5 bases). V was pared by 3 bases and J by 4 bases, with 16 bases between. The germline V gene has CDR1 SGHTS and CDR2 YDEGEE. The CDR3 spans 15 residues. CDR3 nucleotides: TGTGCCAGCAGCTGGGTCCTAGGGGTGAGAGAGACCCAGTACTTC. Amino acid sequence: CASSWVLGVRETQYF.

In the case of this clone: At one boundary the junction diverges from the germline segment, which might be a read error. V is TRBV7-9 and J is TRBJ2-1; 12 bases align to TRBD2. CDR1 and CDR2 (germline): SEHNR, FQNEAQ (reference sequence). The CDR3 runs to 15 residues. The chain's CDR3 is CTSRLGLAGFNEQFF. As DNA, the CDR3 is TGTACCAGCAGACTAGGACTAGCGGGATTCAATGAGCAGTTCTTC.

The chain links TRBV6-5 to TRBJ1-5; tentative D call: TRBD1 (5 bases). Germline CDR1 MNHEY, CDR2 SVGAGI. V lost 6 bases and J 8 bases, leaving 17 bases between the germline ends. The CDR3 runs 14 residues. As DNA, the CDR3 is TGTGCCAGCAGGGACGGAAGGTTGGGGGAGCCCCAGCATTTT. The encoded protein is CASRDGRLGEPQHF.

The V gene is TRBV7-2, the J gene TRBJ1-2; the match to TRBD1 covers 8 bases. The J segment lost 6 bases and the V segment lost 4 bases, leaving 7 bases of the junction unmatched. CDR1 and CDR2 (germline): SGHTA, FQGNSA. This CDR3 is 14 amino acids long. CDR3 region: CASSSSGGADGYTF. The CDR3, as DNA: TGTGCCAGCAGCTCTTCAGGGGGCGCAGATGGCTACACCTTC.

The table lists this clone with a few counts. This chain uses TRBV5-1 with TRBJ1-4; D remains unclear. Deletions cut 0 bases from V and 0 bases from J, with 9 bases between. The CDR3 extends over 16 amino acids. Germline-derived CDR1 and CDR2 are SGHRS and YFSETQ. The CDR3 loop is CASSLAQRATNEKLFF. The CDR3, as DNA: TGCGCCAGCAGCTTGGCCCAGAGAGCAACTAATGAAAAACTGTTTTTT.

The J gene is TRBJ2-3, the V gene TRBV7-2; 8 bases are a match to TRBD2. CDR1 and CDR2 (germline): SGHTA, FQGNSA. V lost 5 bases and J lost 2; bases outside the gene matches: 9. The CDR3 covers 16 residues. CDR3 residues: CASSPQLAVATDTQYF. The CDR3 DNA reads as TGTGCCAGCAGCCCTCAACTAGCGGTAGCCACAGATACGCAGTATTTT.

The rearrangement uses TRBV27 and TRBJ2-5; possibly TRBD1 for D (6 bases). Trimming left V 3 bases short and J 3 bases short, with 17 bases between. The CDR3 spans 16 residues. CDR1 is MNHEY and CDR2 is SMNVEV in the germline V gene (reference sequence). CDR3 coding DNA: TGTGCCAGCAGTTTGTTGGGACCCAGGGGCGAAGAGACCCAGTACTTC. It yields the protein CASSLLGPRGEETQYF.

The V and J genes are TRBV10-3 and TRBJ2-1; D might be TRBD1 or TRBD2, each matching 7 bases. Germline loops: CDR1 ENHRY, CDR2 SYGVKD. Trimming shortened V by 4 bases and J by 10 bases, and 17 bases separated the two germline ends. CDR3 length equals 14 residues. CDR3 nucleotide sequence: TGTGCCATCAGTGGGGAGGGGGCCTTAAGCGAGCAGTTCTTC. Translated, it gives CAISGEGALSEQFF.

This clone was detected only once. The rearrangement links TRBV7-2 to TRBJ1-2; D not certain. The germline gives CDR1 SGHTA, CDR2 FQGNSA. The CDR3 consists of 13 residues. V lost 5 bases to trimming and J lost 4 bases, with 11 bases between them. The CDR3 spells CASSPDGSYGYTF. The CDR3 DNA reads TGTGCCAGCAGCCCGGATGGGTCCTATGGCTACACCTTC.

The chain employs TRBV18 and TRBJ2-1; D uncertain. Deletions cut 0 bases from V and 10 bases from J, with 25 bases between. This CDR3 is built from 18 residues. Germline lookup yields CDR1 KGHSH and CDR2 LQKENI. CDR3 bases: TGTGCCAGCTCACCACCCCTAAGCGTGGTACATGACGGTGGAGAGCAGTTCTTC. As protein: CASSPPLSVVHDGGEQFF.

The rearrangement uses TRBV30 and TRBJ2-2; D unresolved. Germline-derived CDR1 and CDR2 are GTSNPN and SVGIG (reference sequence). The V end was cut by 1 base, the J end by 2 bases, with 5 bases between. CDR3 size: 13 residues. The CDR3 here is CAWSGINTGELFF. As DNA, the CDR3 is TGTGCCTGGAGTGGGATCAACACCGGGGAGCTGTTTTTT.

This rearrangement joins TRBV5-4 to TRBJ1-6; D is unresolved. The V end was cut by 3 bases, the J end by 3 bases, with 7 bases between. The CDR3 covers 14 residues. CDR1 SGHNT and CDR2 YYREEE come from the germline V gene (reference sequence). CDR3 nucleotides: TGTGCCAGCAGCTCAGATTTCTATAATTCACCCCTCCACTTT. It translates to CASSSDFYNSPLHF.

The chain recombines TRBV12-5 with TRBJ2-2; D is unresolved. The CDR3 spans 16 residues. V gave up 6 bases and J gave up 3 bases, with 17 bases separating them. Germline lookup yields CDR1 LGHNT and CDR2 FRNRAP. The CDR3 coding sequence is TGTGCTAGTGGCATCGGCTTGAGTCGGGACACCGGGGAGCTGTTTTTT. The encoded protein is CASGIGLSRDTGELFF.